The T cell receptor (beta chain) described here comes from a study of T cell responses to AZD1222 COVID-19 vaccine. Study outcomes and limitations: In all cases, repertoires were sampled only after the peak T cell response. Spike-specific TCR breadth and depth went up after people got two AZD1222 doses. Clonal diversity was possibly underestimated, and the donors were mostly white British, with more females.

This clone has a single count. The antigen is unknown. Clones were sequenced by immunoSEQ multiplex PCR, and TCRdb holds only the in-frame ones, with some missing. Of 120,000 or so clones listed, more than 75% are singletons. V was clipped by 5 bases and J by 3 bases, with 19 bases between them. The CDR3 extends over 16 amino acids. Germline CDR1 reads SGHAT; CDR2 reads FQDESV (reference sequence). Sample: peripheral blood, taken on day 0 of AZD1222 vaccination. This sequence was found in an adult in good health. This rearrangement joins TRBV11-1 to TRBJ2-5; a weak D match, TRBD2 (6 bases). The CDR3 region is CASSTRRAPGEETQYF. The CDR3 DNA is TGTGCCAGCAGCACCCGGAGAGCACCGGGGGAAGAGACCCAGTACTTC.